The present T cell receptor (beta chain) was sequenced within a study of blood T cells in healthy people across ages. Comments on this clonotype: This may be a read error: a much more frequent sequence differs by one nucleotide.

This CDR3 contains 15 residues. The germline CDR1 and CDR2 sequences are SGHTA and FQGNSA. A second PCR of 7 to 11 cycles used a sample-barcoded 5' primer and a J-beta primer mix. TCRdb re-called the 5' RACE reads with MiXCR, one entry per CDR3 protein. The sample carries some 1.5 million distinct CDR3 sequences, around 40% recorded once. The V gene is TRBV7-2, the J gene TRBJ2-5, with 10 bases matching TRBD2. The sample comprised blood. The sequence was collected from a woman in her late teens or twenties in good health. The CDR3 bases are TGTGCCAGCAGCTTAGGGACTAGCGGACAAGAGACCCGGTACTTC. It specifies CASSLGTSGQETRYF.